A selection of T cell receptor beta chains follows, all from one sample in a study of T-cell reconstitution after alpha-beta-depleted transplantation in children. TCRdb redid the calling of the PCR reads with MiXCR, one entry per CDR3 protein. The sample consists of about 510,000 distinct CDR3 sequences, over 10% of them appearing once. The source material was PBMCs, mostly from graft donor cells, sampled 180 days after TCRalphabeta/CD19-depleted stem cell transplant. The receptors were sampled from a female patient aged 2-9 years who had a stem cell transplant for aplastic anemia, so the T cells may come from the graft donor. Both conserved end residues are part of each CDR3. D genes are given only for firm matches. The listing skips clone size in some rows; elsewhere it reads once, few, many or a size class.

TRBV28	.	TRBJ1-4	few	TGTGCCAGCAGTTTACCGGGGTCGCCCAATGAAAAACTGTTTTTT	CASSLPGSPNEKLFF
TRBV7-2	TRBD2	TRBJ2-5	.	TGTGCCAGCAGCGCCCTAGCGGGGGACCGGACCCAGTACTTC	CASSALAGDRTQYF
TRBV5-7	TRBD1	TRBJ1-5	few	TGTGCCAGCAGCGGGACAGGGGAGGGAGTCAATCAGCCCCAGCATTTT	CASSGTGEGVNQPQHF
TRBV12-3/TRBV12-4	TRBD2	TRBJ2-2	.	TGTGCCAGCAGTTTACGCCTAGCGGGAGGCTCGAGGACCGGGGAGCTGTTTTTT	CASSLRLAGGSRTGELFF
TRBV12-3/TRBV12-4	TRBD2	TRBJ2-3	few	TGTGCCAGCAGTTTTAGGCGGGAGTACACAGATACGCAGTATTTT	CASSFRREYTDTQYF
TRBV7-9	.	TRBJ2-1	.	TGTGCCAGCAGCTTAGCGCAGTACGCGCCCGTCGAGCAGTTCTTC	CASSLAQYAPVEQFF
TRBV6-2/TRBV6-3	TRBD1	TRBJ2-5	many	TGTGCCAGCAGGGACAGGGGGCGGCCGGAGACCCAGTACTTC	CASRDRGRPETQYF
TRBV4-3	TRBD2	TRBJ2-1	.	TGCGCCAGCAGCCAAGTAGGGGGGGCTAGCGGGAGGGCCTTGGGGGATGAGCAGTTCTTC	CASSQVGGASGRALGDEQFF
TRBV12-3/TRBV12-4	.	TRBJ1-2	.	TGTGCCAGCAGCCGATTCGTCGACCGCCCCGCTAACTATGGCTACACCTTC	CASSRFVDRPANYGYTF
TRBV7-2	TRBD2	TRBJ2-1	.	TGTGCCAGCAGCTTCCGGCCTAGAGCGGGGGATGAGCAGTTCTTC	CASSFRPRAGDEQFF
TRBV12-3/TRBV12-4	.	TRBJ1-1	few	TGTGCCAGCAGTCACCGAGAATGGCTGGCTGAAGCTTTCTTT	CASSHREWLAEAFF
TRBV2	.	TRBJ2-1	once	TGTGCCAGCAGTGAAGCCGGAGGGAGCGCGACTCGGTTCTTC	CASSEAGGSATRFF
TRBV20-1	.	TRBJ2-5	.	TGCAGTGCTAGAGTACATTCGAGTAGGGGATGGAGGCAAGAGACCCAGTACTTC	CSARVHSSRGWRQETQYF
TRBV7-8	.	TRBJ2-1	many	TGTGCCAGCAGCTCCTTTACGATACCCTATCATGAGCAGTTCTTC	CASSSFTIPYHEQFF
TRBV12-3/TRBV12-4	.	TRBJ2-3	many	TGTGCCAGCAGTTTAGGGGCGGGTTTTGATACGCAGTATTTT	CASSLGAGFDTQYF
TRBV14	TRBD1	TRBJ2-5	.	TGTGCCAGCAGCCAAGGTCGGACAGGGAGGTCGGAGACCCAGTACTTC	CASSQGRTGRSETQYF
TRBV24-1	.	TRBJ1-1	many	TGTGCCACCAGTGACCGGGACAACACTGAAGCTTTCTTT	CATSDRDNTEAFF
TRBV9	TRBD1	TRBJ1-3	.	TGTGCCAGCAGCCGCGGACAGGACTCTGGAAACACCATATATTTT	CASSRGQDSGNTIYF
TRBV6-5	TRBD2	TRBJ2-3	few	TGTGCCAGCAGTTACGAGAAGGGTAGCGGGAGAACCGCAGATACGCAGTATTTT	CASSYEKGSGRTADTQYF
TRBV6-2/TRBV6-3	.	TRBJ2-6	.	TGTGCCAGCAGACATGACAGCGTCCTCTCTGGGGCCAACGTCCTGACTTTC	CASRHDSVLSGANVLTF
TRBV5-1	TRBD1	TRBJ1-3	.	TGCGCCAGCAGCCCGGGACAGCGGACCCCTGGAAACACCATATATTTT	CASSPGQRTPGNTIYF
TRBV12-3/TRBV12-4	.	TRBJ1-5	few	TGTGCCAGCAGTTTCGGGGGACCACTTCCCCAGCATTTT	CASSFGGPLPQHF
TRBV5-1	.	TRBJ1-1	.	TGCGCCAGCAGCTTGGGACACTACCTCATGAACACTGAAGCTTTCTTT	CASSLGHYLMNTEAFF
TRBV24-1	.	TRBJ1-5	many	TGTGCCACCAGTGCGGCAGGCAATCAGCCCCAGCATTTT	CATSAAGNQPQHF
TRBV20-1	.	TRBJ2-1	few	TGCAGTGCTAGGAGACTAGTAATCTCCTACAATGAGCAGTTCTTC	CSARRLVISYNEQFF
TRBV20-1	.	TRBJ2-7	few	TGCAGTGCTAGGGAGGCACGCCCACCCTACGAGCAGTACTTC	CSAREARPPYEQYF
TRBV3-1	.	TRBJ2-3	few	TGTGCCAGCAGCCAAGATCGAGACAGGACCACAGATACGCAGTATTTT	CASSQDRDRTTDTQYF
TRBV2	TRBD2	TRBJ2-3	.	TGTGCCAGCAGTGAATACCGACTAGCGGGAGTAGCAATAAGCACAGATACGCAGTATTTT	CASSEYRLAGVAISTDTQYF
TRBV11-2	TRBD1	TRBJ1-5	many	TGTGCCAGCAGCTTCGGGACAGGGGCTATTAGCAATCAGCCCCAGCATTTT	CASSFGTGAISNQPQHF
TRBV25-1	.	TRBJ2-1	few	TGTGCCAGCAGCGTCCCCGGTAGGCTGGACAATGAGCAGTTCTTC	CASSVPGRLDNEQFF
TRBV6-2/TRBV6-3	.	TRBJ1-3	.	TGTGCCAGCAAAAACGGGGCCGGCCGTTCTGGAAACACCATATATTTT	CASKNGAGRSGNTIYF
TRBV12-3/TRBV12-4	.	TRBJ2-1	many	TGTGCCAGCAGTTCCCCGGGAGAGGGGTACAATGAGCAGTTCTTC	CASSSPGEGYNEQFF
TRBV10-3	TRBD1	TRBJ2-7	.	TGTGCCATCCAAAGGGCAGGGGGCATCTACGAGCAGTACTTC	CAIQRAGGIYEQYF
TRBV5-1	.	TRBJ1-5	many	TGCGCCAGCAGCCCAGGGTTTGGGCCCCAGCATTTT	CASSPGFGPQHF
TRBV5-1	TRBD2	TRBJ2-3	.	TGCGCCAGCAGCTTGGTGCGGCGGGAGAAAACAGATACGCAGTATTTT	CASSLVRREKTDTQYF
TRBV5-4	.	TRBJ2-4	few	TGTGCCAGCAGCCCCATGAGCCCGGGACAAGGAAACATTCAGTACTTC	CASSPMSPGQGNIQYF
TRBV4-3	TRBD2	TRBJ2-2	few	TGCGCCAGCAGCCAAGACGTCGGGGGGAGGGACACCGGGGAGCTGTTTTTT	CASSQDVGGRDTGELFF
TRBV15	.	TRBJ2-2	.	TGTGCCACCAGCAGAGATTGCTTGGGGCCCCCCTCCGGCGGGGAGCTGTTTTTT	CATSRDCLGPPSGGELFF
TRBV18	TRBD2	TRBJ2-7	.	TGTGCCAGCTCACCTCAACAGGGACTAGCGGATTCCTACGAGCAGTACTTC	CASSPQQGLADSYEQYF
TRBV5-1	.	TRBJ2-2	many	TGCGCCAGCAGCCCGATTTCAGGGACCCCGAACACCGGGGAGCTGTTTTTT	CASSPISGTPNTGELFF
TRBV4-3	.	TRBJ1-3	few	TGCGCCAGCAGCCAAGTGTTGCGGGGTTACACTGGAAACACCATATATTTT	CASSQVLRGYTGNTIYF
TRBV20-1	.	TRBJ2-1	.	TGCAGTGCTAGTCCATGGGACGCCGACCCGTACAATGAGCAGTTCTTC	CSASPWDADPYNEQFF
TRBV7-9	.	TRBJ2-7	many	TGTGCCAGCAGCTCCACGACCTACGAGCAGTACTTC	CASSSTTYEQYF
TRBV15	.	TRBJ1-2	many	TGTGCCACCAGCAGGCATAGACTGAGAGCTAACTATGGCTACACCTTC	CATSRHRLRANYGYTF
TRBV28	.	TRBJ1-1	.	TGTGCCAGCAGTTTATCTATAGGGTACACTGAAGCTTTCTTT	CASSLSIGYTEAFF
TRBV23-1	.	TRBJ2-1	few	TGCGCCAGCAGTCAATTGGCGCAGGAGTACAATGAGCAGTTCTTC	CASSQLAQEYNEQFF
TRBV5-1	.	TRBJ2-3	.	TGCGCCAGCAGCTTGGTGGCGGGTGGGGCGCAGTATTTT	CASSLVAGGAQYF
TRBV10-3	TRBD2	TRBJ2-7	few	TGTGCCATCAGTCGGCTAGCGGGAGGCTACGAGCAGTACTTC	CAISRLAGGYEQYF
TRBV3-1	TRBD2	TRBJ2-4	few	TGTGCCAGCAGCCTTTTTAGCGGGAGAGAATCCCCCCTAGCCAAAAACATTCAGTACTTC	CASSLFSGRESPLAKNIQYF
TRBV11-1	.	TRBJ1-2	.	TGTGCCAGCAGCTGGACATTTGGAGCTAACTATGGCTACACCTTC	CASSWTFGANYGYTF
TRBV28	TRBD1	TRBJ1-2	.	TGTGCCAGCAGTATACCGACAGGGACCCATGGCTACACCTTC	CASSIPTGTHGYTF
TRBV20-1	TRBD2	TRBJ2-3	.	TGCAGTGCTAGAGATGTAGCTAGCGGGAGCACAGATACGCAGTATTTT	CSARDVASGSTDTQYF
TRBV12-3/TRBV12-4	TRBD1	TRBJ2-7	.	TGTGCCAGCAGTTTTATGACAGGGCACGAGCAGTACTTC	CASSFMTGHEQYF
TRBV9	TRBD2	TRBJ2-1	.	TGTGCCAGCAGCGCCATCTCCAGCGGGGATGAGCAGTTCTTC	CASSAISSGDEQFF
TRBV20-1	.	TRBJ2-1	.	TGCAGTGCTAGAGATGGTAGTCGGTACTACTCCTACAATGAGCAGTTCTTC	CSARDGSRYYSYNEQFF
TRBV28	.	TRBJ2-7	few	TGTGCCAGCAGTTTAGGAGGTCTATCGGAGTACTTC	CASSLGGLSEYF
TRBV20-1	.	TRBJ2-7	many	TGCAGTGCCTCAGACGGAGCCTACGAGCAGTACTTC	CSASDGAYEQYF
TRBV7-2	TRBD1	TRBJ2-7	few	TGTGCCAGCACCAGGGACAGGGTTTCCTACGAGCAGTACTTC	CASTRDRVSYEQYF
TRBV5-1	.	TRBJ2-5	few	TGCGCCAGCAGCTGGGACGGGAACCAAGAGACCCAGTACTTC	CASSWDGNQETQYF
TRBV10-3	.	TRBJ1-4	many	TGTGCCATCAGTGATGAGCCGGGACGGATTAATGAAAAACTGTTTTTT	CAISDEPGRINEKLFF